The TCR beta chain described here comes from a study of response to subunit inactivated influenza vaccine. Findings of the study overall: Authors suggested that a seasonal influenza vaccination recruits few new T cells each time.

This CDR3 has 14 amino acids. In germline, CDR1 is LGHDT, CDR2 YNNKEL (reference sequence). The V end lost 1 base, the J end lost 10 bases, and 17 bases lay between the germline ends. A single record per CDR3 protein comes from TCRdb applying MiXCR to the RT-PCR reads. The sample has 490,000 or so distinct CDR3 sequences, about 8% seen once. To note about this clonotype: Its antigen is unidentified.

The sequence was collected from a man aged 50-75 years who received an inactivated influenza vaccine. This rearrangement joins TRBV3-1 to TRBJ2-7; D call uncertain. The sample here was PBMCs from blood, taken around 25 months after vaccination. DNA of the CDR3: TGTGCCAGCAGCCAAGCTTCTGAGGCAGCCACACAGTACTTC. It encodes CASSQASEAATQYF.